These 16 T cell receptor beta chains were all obtained from the same sample, sequenced in a study of OX40 agonist ivuxolimab in advanced cancers. Clones were read by immunoSEQ multiplex PCR, and TCRdb kept only the in-frame ones, dropping some. The sample lists roughly 10,000 clones, about 88% occurring once. The sequences come from CD4+ or CD8+ T cells sorted from blood, collected in a trial of the OX40 agonist ivuxolimab. The receptors stem from an adult with an advanced solid tumor such as melanoma, head and neck, liver or kidney cancer.

V is TRBV7-9 and J is TRBJ2-1; D is unresolved. Looked up from germline, CDR1 is SEHNR and CDR2 is FQNEAQ (reference sequence). CDR3 length: 12 amino acids. V lost 1 base to trimming and J lost 7 bases, with 5 bases between them. The CDR3 DNA follows: TGTGCCAGCAGCTTAGGCAGTAATGAGCAGTTCTTC. Translation: CASSLGSNEQFF.

The CDR3 spells CAVGTSGGVDTGELFF. CDR3 sequence (DNA): TGTGCCGTCGGGACTAGCGGGGGAGTTGACACCGGGGAGCTGTTTTTT. J is TRBJ2-2 and V is TRBV10-3, with TRBD2 matching 14 bases. CDR3 length equals 16 residues. Germline lookup yields CDR1 ENHRY and CDR2 SYGVKD. J was trimmed by 3 bases and V by 11 bases; bases with no gene match: 8.

This chain uses TRBV19 with TRBJ2-1, with TRBD1 matching over 9 bases. Germline-derived CDR1 and CDR2 are LNHDA and SQIVND (reference sequence). The CDR3 consists of 14 residues. V gave up 4 bases and J gave up 4 bases; unmatched junction bases: 2. The CDR3 nucleotides are TGTGCCAGTAGTACCGGGACAGGGTACAATGAGCAGTTCTTC. It translates to CASSTGTGYNEQFF.

This sequence joins TRBV14 and TRBJ2-7; D may match TRBD1 or TRBD2 (5 bases each). Germline CDR1 and CDR2: SGHDN and FVKESK. V lost 4 bases, J lost 2 bases, and 12 bases lay in between. This CDR3 spans 14 amino acids. In nucleotides, the CDR3 is TGTGCCAGCAGCCCGGACTGGACAACCTACGAGCAGTACTTC. Amino acids: CASSPDWTTYEQYF.

The J gene is TRBJ1-6, the V gene TRBV6-6; D gene uncertain. The V gene lost 2 bases and the J gene lost 5 bases, with 10 bases spanning the gap. The CDR3 is 15 residues long. Germline CDR1 and CDR2: MNHNY and SVGAGI (reference sequence). CDR3 DNA: TGTGCCAGCAGTTACGCGGGATACAATAATTCACCCCTCCACTTT. Protein: CASSYAGYNNSPLHF.

The CDR3 loop reads CASSGFLAGEALNYGYTF. The CDR3 nucleotides are TGTGCCAGCAGCGGGTTTTTGGCGGGGGAGGCGCTTAACTATGGCTACACCTTC. This chain links TRBV7-9 with TRBJ1-2; D is perhaps TRBD1 (5 bases). This CDR3 contains 18 residues. V lost 5 bases, J lost 1 base, and 23 bases lay in between. The germline gives CDR1 SEHNR, CDR2 FQNEAQ (reference sequence).

The V and J genes are TRBV7-3 and TRBJ2-5; weak D call: TRBD1 (6 bases). The V gene lost 5 bases and the J gene lost 5 bases, with 12 bases spanning the gap. This CDR3 contains 13 residues. Germline V lookup: CDR1 SGHTA, CDR2 FQGTGA. The CDR3 nucleotides are TGTGCCAGCAGCAATACTAGGGGGGAGACCCAGTACTTC. It is translated as CASSNTRGETQYF.

The chain joins TRBV27 to TRBJ2-2, with 7 bases matching TRBD2. Trimming cost V 1 base and J 0 bases; bases outside gene matches: 5. CDR3 size: 17 residues. Germline V lookup: CDR1 MNHEY, CDR2 SMNVEV (reference sequence). The CDR3 region has the DNA TGTGCCAGCAGTTTATTTATTCGGGGGGCGAACACCGGGGAGCTGTTTTTT. Its protein product is CASSLFIRGANTGELFF.

The V call is TRBV7-2, the J call TRBJ2-5; the D is unclear. Germline assignment: CDR1 SGHTA and CDR2 FQGNSA. V was cut by 2 bases and J by 4 bases, with 2 bases left in between. This CDR3 region has 11 residues. CDR3 sequence: CASSLTETQYF. For the CDR3, the DNA is TGTGCCAGCAGCTTAACAGAGACCCAGTACTTC.

The V gene is TRBV5-6, the J gene TRBJ2-2; 7 bases map to TRBD2. V was clipped by 2 bases and J by 8 bases; unmatched bases: 9. The CDR3 loop spans 15 amino acids. Germline V gene sequence: CDR1 SGHDT, CDR2 YYEEEE. The CDR3 here is CASSFIGLAEGELFF. In DNA form, the CDR3 reads TGTGCCAGCAGCTTCATAGGGCTAGCGGAAGGGGAGCTGTTTTTT.

J is TRBJ2-1 and V is TRBV15; TRBD2 agrees at 9 bases. This CDR3 is 15 amino acids long. Looked up from germline, CDR1 is LNHNV and CDR2 is YYDKDF (reference sequence). V shed 0 bases and J 3 bases; nucleotides not matched to a gene: 0. CDR3 sequence reads: CATSRERGGYNEQFF. DNA of the CDR3: TGTGCCACCAGCAGAGAGCGGGGGGGCTACAATGAGCAGTTCTTC.

This chain uses TRBV7-9 with TRBJ2-7, with 10 bases lining up with TRBD1. The V gene end was trimmed by 5 bases and the J gene end by 3 bases; junction bases not matched to a gene: 7. The CDR3 is 15 amino acids. The germline gives CDR1 SEHNR, CDR2 FQNEAQ (reference sequence). DNA of the CDR3: TGTGCCAGCAGCCATTCCGGGACAGGGGTCTACGAGCAGTACTTC. Translated, it gives CASSHSGTGVYEQYF.

The chain carries TRBV5-1 and TRBJ2-1; 7 bases are a match to TRBD1. Germline V lookup: CDR1 SGHRS, CDR2 YFSETQ. The CDR3 extends over 16 amino acids. J lost 9 bases, V lost 2 bases, and 14 bases had no gene match. CDR3 nucleotide sequence: TGCGCCAGCAGCTTAGACAGGGCCCTACCTACGGGTGAGCAGTTCTTC. The encoded protein is CASSLDRALPTGEQFF.

The genes are TRBV4-2 and TRBJ1-1, with D unresolved. This CDR3 spans 11 amino acids. Between the trimmed V and J ends, which lost 11 bases and 5 bases, there was a span of 12 bases. In germline, CDR1 is LGHNA, CDR2 YNFKEQ. CDR3 sequence reads: CAARSGTEAFF. CDR3 coding DNA: TGTGCCGCTCGTTCGGGAACTGAAGCTTTCTTT.

This clone was counted only a few times. This chain uses TRBV11-2 with TRBJ1-2, with D maybe TRBD1 (6 bases). This CDR3 has 13 amino acids. The ends were cut back, 5 bases at V and 8 bases at J, with 15 bases in the middle. Germline V lookup: CDR1 SGHAT, CDR2 FQNNGV. The CDR3 DNA is TGTGCCAGCAGCGAACAGGGTACGGGGGGCTACACCTTC. This sequence encodes CASSEQGTGGYTF.

J is TRBJ2-7 and V is TRBV27, with TRBD2 as a possible D gene (5 bases). CDR1 is MNHEY and CDR2 is SMNVEV in the germline V gene (reference sequence). With 3 bases removed from V and 5 bases from J, the gap between germline ends came to 5 bases. The CDR3 is 11 amino acids. CDR3 DNA: TGTGCCAGCAGTTTCGGGAACGAGCAGTACTTC. It specifies CASSFGNEQYF.